A selection of T cell receptor beta chains follows, all from one sample in a study of cytomegalovirus exposure and HLA in healthy donors. The method was immunoSEQ multiplex PCR; TCRdb's version includes in-frame clones alone and lacks a portion of them. The sample consists of fewer than 250,000 clones, more than 65% of them appearing once. Sequences were obtained from PBMCs. The source is a woman in her 30s in good health and CMV-seropositive. Both conserved end residues are part of each CDR3. Fields, in order: J gene, D gene, clone size, V gene, CDR3 protein, CDR3 DNA. D genes are given only for firm matches. Rows give clone size only sometimes, using once, few, many, or a class for an expanded clone.

j_call: TRBJ2-3
d_call: TRBD2
clone_size: few
v_call: TRBV7-2
cdr3_aa: CASSTAGGGDTQYF
cdr3_nt: TGTGCCAGCAGCACAGCGGGAGGGGGAGATACGCAGTATTTT

j_call: TRBJ2-7
d_call: TRBD1
clone_size: .
v_call: TRBV7-8
cdr3_aa: CASSFALTGSYEQYF
cdr3_nt: TGTGCCAGCAGCTTTGCCCTGACAGGGTCCTACGAGCAGTACTTC

j_call: TRBJ2-5
d_call: TRBD1
clone_size: .
v_call: TRBV6-1
cdr3_aa: CASSAGTDQETQYF
cdr3_nt: TGTGCCAGCAGTGCAGGGACAGACCAAGAGACCCAGTACTTC

j_call: TRBJ1-1
d_call: .
clone_size: once
v_call: TRBV10-3
cdr3_aa: CAISESGEDTEAFF
cdr3_nt: TGTGCCATCAGTGAGTCGGGGGAGGACACTGAAGCTTTCTTT

j_call: TRBJ2-1
d_call: TRBD2
clone_size: .
v_call: TRBV29-1
cdr3_aa: CSIGTSGEQFF
cdr3_nt: TGCAGCATCGGGACTAGCGGGGAGCAGTTCTTC

j_call: TRBJ2-1
d_call: TRBD1
clone_size: .
v_call: TRBV5-1
cdr3_aa: CASSPWDRSSYNEQFF
cdr3_nt: TGCGCCAGCAGCCCCTGGGACAGGAGCTCCTACAATGAGCAGTTCTTC

j_call: TRBJ2-7
d_call: TRBD2
clone_size: few
v_call: TRBV7-8
cdr3_aa: CASSPLTSGSEEQYF
cdr3_nt: TGTGCCAGCAGCCCATTGACTAGCGGGAGTGAGGAGCAGTACTTC

j_call: TRBJ2-7
d_call: TRBD2
clone_size: .
v_call: TRBV6-1
cdr3_aa: CASSIRLAGAYEQYF
cdr3_nt: TGTGCCAGCAGTATCCGACTAGCGGGAGCCTACGAGCAGTACTTC

j_call: TRBJ1-1
d_call: .
clone_size: .
v_call: TRBV7-6
cdr3_aa: CASKITRTLLNTEAFF
cdr3_nt: TGTGCCAGCAAAATAACTAGGACGTTACTGAACACTGAAGCTTTCTTT

j_call: TRBJ1-5
d_call: TRBD1
clone_size: .
v_call: TRBV5-6
cdr3_aa: CASSKRTGGYNQPQHF
cdr3_nt: TGTGCCAGCAGCAAAAGGACAGGGGGATACAATCAGCCCCAGCATTTT

j_call: TRBJ2-1
d_call: .
clone_size: few
v_call: TRBV12-2
cdr3_aa: CASRLATGTQALRYNEQFF
cdr3_nt: TGTGCAAGTCGCTTAGCTACCGGGACTCAAGCCCTCCGTTACAATGAGCAGTTCTTC

j_call: TRBJ1-1
d_call: .
clone_size: .
v_call: TRBV6-5
cdr3_aa: CASSPPRNTEAFF
cdr3_nt: TGTGCCAGCAGTCCCCCCAGGAACACTGAAGCTTTCTTT

j_call: TRBJ2-7
d_call: .
clone_size: .
v_call: TRBV10-3
cdr3_aa: CAISEMGLADEQYF
cdr3_nt: TGTGCCATCAGTGAAATGGGTCTAGCCGACGAGCAGTACTTC

j_call: TRBJ2-7
d_call: .
clone_size: .
v_call: TRBV4-1
cdr3_aa: CASSQDPWSSYEQYF
cdr3_nt: TGCGCCAGCAGCCAAGATCCGTGGAGCTCCTACGAGCAGTACTTC

j_call: TRBJ1-5
d_call: .
clone_size: .
v_call: TRBV2
cdr3_aa: CASSDSSSNQPQHF
cdr3_nt: TGTGCCAGCAGTGACAGTTCGAGCAATCAGCCCCAGCATTTT

j_call: TRBJ2-7
d_call: TRBD2
clone_size: .
v_call: TRBV5-1
cdr3_aa: CASSPGGTSGITYEQYF
cdr3_nt: TGCGCCAGCAGCCCGGGGGGGACTAGCGGGATCACCTACGAGCAGTACTTC

j_call: TRBJ2-1
d_call: TRBD2
clone_size: .
v_call: TRBV23-1
cdr3_aa: CASSQSPSGFYNEQFF
cdr3_nt: TGCGCCAGCAGTCAATCGCCTAGCGGGTTCTACAATGAGCAGTTCTTC

j_call: TRBJ2-1
d_call: .
clone_size: few
v_call: TRBV6-4
cdr3_aa: CASSELGEYNEQFF
cdr3_nt: TGTGCCAGCAGTGAACTTGGAGAGTACAATGAGCAGTTCTTC

j_call: TRBJ1-1
d_call: .
clone_size: .
v_call: TRBV19
cdr3_aa: CASTLPPGTEAFF
cdr3_nt: TGTGCCAGTACCCTTCCACCGGGGACTGAAGCTTTCTTT

j_call: TRBJ1-2
d_call: .
clone_size: .
v_call: TRBV28
cdr3_aa: CASSLLRGVGYGYTF
cdr3_nt: TGTGCCAGCAGTTTACTCAGGGGAGTGGGCTATGGCTACACCTTC

j_call: TRBJ1-1
d_call: TRBD1
clone_size: .
v_call: TRBV5-8
cdr3_aa: CASTIRTGQEAEAFF
cdr3_nt: TGTGCCAGCACCATCAGGACAGGGCAGGAGGCTGAAGCTTTCTTT

j_call: TRBJ2-7
d_call: TRBD2
clone_size: .
v_call: TRBV28
cdr3_aa: CASSLGGGSYEQYF
cdr3_nt: TGTGCCAGCAGTTTAGGGGGAGGGTCCTACGAGCAGTACTTC

j_call: TRBJ2-1
d_call: TRBD1
clone_size: .
v_call: TRBV28
cdr3_aa: CASTGQGTSYNEQFF
cdr3_nt: TGTGCCAGCACCGGACAGGGGACTTCCTACAATGAGCAGTTCTTC

j_call: TRBJ2-7
d_call: TRBD2
clone_size: .
v_call: TRBV5-6
cdr3_aa: CASSRLGGSYEQYF
cdr3_nt: TGTGCCAGCAGCCGTCTGGGGGGGTCCTACGAGCAGTACTTC

j_call: TRBJ2-7
d_call: TRBD2
clone_size: .
v_call: TRBV10-3
cdr3_aa: CAIRVGTSGSYEQYF
cdr3_nt: TGTGCCATCAGGGTCGGGACTAGCGGCTCCTACGAGCAGTACTTC

j_call: TRBJ2-7
d_call: .
clone_size: .
v_call: TRBV6-5
cdr3_aa: CASRRGLYEQYF
cdr3_nt: TGTGCCAGCAGACGGGGACTGTACGAGCAGTACTTC

j_call: TRBJ2-7
d_call: TRBD1
clone_size: .
v_call: TRBV7-9
cdr3_aa: CSSSSSGTGFSHEQYF
cdr3_nt: TGTTCCAGCAGCTCGTCGGGGACAGGGTTCTCACACGAGCAGTACTTC

j_call: TRBJ2-7
d_call: .
clone_size: few
v_call: TRBV27
cdr3_aa: CASIKSGTGREEQYF
cdr3_nt: TGTGCCAGCATCAAGAGCGGGACAGGAAGAGAGGAGCAGTACTTC

j_call: TRBJ1-5
d_call: .
clone_size: once
v_call: TRBV7-9
cdr3_aa: CASSLVDSNQPQHF
cdr3_nt: TGTGCCAGCAGCTTAGTAGATAGCAATCAGCCCCAGCATTTT

j_call: TRBJ2-1
d_call: TRBD2
clone_size: once
v_call: TRBV5-1
cdr3_aa: CASSPPLAGGQNEQFF
cdr3_nt: TGCGCCAGCAGCCCACCTCTAGCGGGAGGGCAGAATGAGCAGTTCTTC

j_call: TRBJ2-1
d_call: TRBD2
clone_size: .
v_call: TRBV27
cdr3_aa: CASGGGGSYNEQFF
cdr3_nt: TGTGCCAGTGGGGGGGGAGGGTCCTACAATGAGCAGTTCTTC

j_call: TRBJ1-5
d_call: .
clone_size: few
v_call: TRBV21-1
cdr3_aa: CASSKKREQGNQPQHF
cdr3_nt: TGTGCCAGCAGCAAAAAGAGGGAACAGGGGAATCAGCCCCAGCATTTT

j_call: TRBJ2-7
d_call: TRBD1
clone_size: .
v_call: TRBV10-3
cdr3_aa: CAISRQGVTYEQYF
cdr3_nt: TGTGCCATTTCTCGACAGGGGGTTACCTACGAGCAGTACTTC

j_call: TRBJ2-7
d_call: .
clone_size: few
v_call: TRBV13
cdr3_aa: CASSPTPQDFSYEQYF
cdr3_nt: TGTGCCAGCAGCCCCACTCCTCAGGATTTCTCCTACGAGCAGTACTTC

j_call: TRBJ1-3
d_call: TRBD1
clone_size: .
v_call: TRBV2
cdr3_aa: CASSPRGLSGNTIYF
cdr3_nt: TGTGCCAGCAGCCCTAGGGGGCTCTCTGGAAACACCATATATTTT

j_call: TRBJ2-7
d_call: TRBD1
clone_size: .
v_call: TRBV18
cdr3_aa: CASSRGQGFSYEQYF
cdr3_nt: TGTGCCAGCTCACGTGGACAGGGCTTCTCCTACGAGCAGTACTTC

j_call: TRBJ2-5
d_call: TRBD2
clone_size: .
v_call: TRBV25-1
cdr3_aa: CASSEYGTSASGEQYF
cdr3_nt: TGTGCCAGCAGTGAATATGGGACTAGCGCCTCGGGGGAGCAGTACTTC

j_call: TRBJ2-7
d_call: .
clone_size: .
v_call: TRBV5-6
cdr3_aa: CASSPESDFYYEQYF
cdr3_nt: TGTGCCAGCAGCCCGGAATCGGACTTTTACTACGAGCAGTACTTC

j_call: TRBJ2-7
d_call: TRBD2
clone_size: once
v_call: TRBV19
cdr3_aa: CASSITAGGNYEQYF
cdr3_nt: TGTGCCAGTAGTATAACGGCGGGGGGAAACTACGAGCAGTACTTC

j_call: TRBJ1-1
d_call: .
clone_size: few
v_call: TRBV6-6
cdr3_aa: CASSPGGHTEAFF
cdr3_nt: TGTGCCAGCAGTCCCGGGGGGCACACTGAAGCTTTCTTT

j_call: TRBJ2-7
d_call: TRBD1
clone_size: .
v_call: TRBV4-1
cdr3_aa: CASSQRTGNYEQYF
cdr3_nt: TGCGCCAGCAGCCAACGGACAGGCAACTACGAGCAGTACTTC

j_call: TRBJ2-4
d_call: .
clone_size: .
v_call: TRBV12-1
cdr3_aa: CASSSRGPLHF
cdr3_nt: TGTGCCAGCAGCTCCCGAGGGCCCCTGCACTTC

j_call: TRBJ2-7
d_call: TRBD2
clone_size: .
v_call: TRBV4-2
cdr3_aa: CASSQPAGGRGYEQYF
cdr3_nt: TGTGCCAGCAGCCAACCTGCTGGCGGGAGGGGGTACGAGCAGTACTTC

j_call: TRBJ2-7
d_call: .
clone_size: once
v_call: TRBV28
cdr3_aa: CASWGSGRYEQYF
cdr3_nt: TGTGCCAGTTGGGGCTCAGGACGCTACGAGCAGTACTTC

j_call: TRBJ2-7
d_call: .
clone_size: .
v_call: TRBV27
cdr3_aa: CASSLGHIGNEQYF
cdr3_nt: TGTGCCAGCAGTTTAGGACACATCGGTAACGAGCAGTACTTC

j_call: TRBJ1-2
d_call: .
clone_size: few
v_call: TRBV7-9
cdr3_aa: CASSFGGYTF
cdr3_nt: TGTGCCAGCAGCTTCGGTGGCTACACCTTC

j_call: TRBJ1-1
d_call: .
clone_size: .
v_call: TRBV18
cdr3_aa: CASSPPTGVRTEAFF
cdr3_nt: TGTGCCAGCTCACCACCTACCGGGGTTCGGACTGAAGCTTTCTTT

j_call: TRBJ1-4
d_call: TRBD1
clone_size: once
v_call: TRBV11-2
cdr3_aa: CASSSTRDSENEKLFF
cdr3_nt: TGTGCCAGCAGCTCAACCCGGGACAGCGAGAATGAAAAACTGTTTTTT

j_call: TRBJ2-7
d_call: .
clone_size: .
v_call: TRBV27
cdr3_aa: CASSPAGGEYEQYF
cdr3_nt: TGTGCCAGCTCCCCGGCGGGTGGGGAGTACGAGCAGTACTTC

j_call: TRBJ2-3
d_call: TRBD1
clone_size: .
v_call: TRBV28
cdr3_aa: CASSLRGQADTQYF
cdr3_nt: TGTGCCAGCAGTTTAAGGGGGCAAGCAGATACGCAGTATTTT

j_call: TRBJ2-7
d_call: TRBD2
clone_size: .
v_call: TRBV4-2
cdr3_aa: CASSQVAGTYEQYF
cdr3_nt: TGTGCCAGCAGCCAAGTAGCGGGAACCTACGAGCAGTACTTC

j_call: TRBJ2-7
d_call: .
clone_size: few
v_call: TRBV28
cdr3_aa: CASSFLGAEYEQYF
cdr3_nt: TGTGCCAGCAGTTTCTTGGGGGCTGAGTACGAGCAGTACTTC

j_call: TRBJ2-2
d_call: TRBD2
clone_size: .
v_call: TRBV6-5
cdr3_aa: CATRELAGDGLVFF
cdr3_nt: TGTGCCACCAGAGAACTAGCGGGAGATGGGTTGGTGTTTTTT

j_call: TRBJ2-7
d_call: .
clone_size: few
v_call: TRBV5-1
cdr3_aa: CASSFADNPSYEQYF
cdr3_nt: TGCGCCAGCAGCTTCGCGGACAATCCCTCCTACGAGCAGTACTTC

j_call: TRBJ1-2
d_call: TRBD1
clone_size: .
v_call: TRBV28
cdr3_aa: CASSLYRGLGYTF
cdr3_nt: TGTGCCAGCAGTTTATACAGGGGGCTTGGCTACACCTTC

j_call: TRBJ2-3
d_call: .
clone_size: few
v_call: TRBV6-1
cdr3_aa: CASSELAGPQAQYF
cdr3_nt: TGTGCCAGCAGTGAACTTGCGGGGCCCCAGGCGCAGTATTTT

j_call: TRBJ1-2
d_call: TRBD1
clone_size: .
v_call: TRBV5-1
cdr3_aa: CASSTDREDGYTF
cdr3_nt: TGCGCCAGCAGCACGGACAGGGAGGATGGCTACACCTTC